The next 21 T cell receptor beta chains were all read from a single sample in a study of blood T cells in healthy people across ages. Using a J-beta primer mix together with a sample-barcoded 5' primer, a second PCR was run for about 7 to 12 cycles. TCRdb reprocessed the 5' RACE reads with MiXCR, giving one entry per CDR3 protein. The sample carries fewer than 900,000 distinct CDR3 sequences, about 40% recorded once. Sequenced input: blood. These receptor sequences come from a woman aged 55-69 years in good health.

The sample holds many counts of this clonotype. The rearrangement uses TRBV7-9 and TRBJ2-7; TRBD2 matches 9 bases. With V trimmed by 8 bases and J by 1 base, 9 bases remained unmatched. The CDR3 spans 15 residues. The germline V gene has CDR1 SEHNR and CDR2 FQNEAQ (reference sequence). This chain's CDR3 is CASQLGLAGSYEQYF. The CDR3 DNA reads TGTGCCAGCCAATTGGGGCTAGCGGGATCCTACGAGCAGTACTTC.

This clonotype was seen a few times. The V gene is TRBV7-9, the J gene TRBJ2-1; D unresolved. The J call is uncertain, as TRBJ2-7 better fits the DNA end. CDR3 length equals 15 residues. Germline loops: CDR1 SEHNR, CDR2 FQNEAQ (reference sequence). Here the CDR3 DNA reads TGTGCCAGCAGCTCTGGGCAGTTCTCCTACAATGAGCAGTACTTC. It yields the protein CASSSGQFSYNEQYF.

The rearrangement uses TRBV29-1 and TRBJ2-7; tentatively, D is TRBD1 (6 bases). Trimming left V 1 base short and J 4 bases short, with 14 bases between. This CDR3 is built from 14 residues. Germline V lookup: CDR1 SQVTM, CDR2 ANQGSEA. CDR3 coding DNA: TGCAGCGTTGAAGTGTCAGGGGCCCTATACGAGCAGTACTTC. Encoded protein: CSVEVSGALYEQYF.

The chain employs TRBV25-1 and TRBJ1-4; no reliable D call. Germline-derived CDR1 and CDR2 are MGHDK and SYGVNS. Trimming removed 3 bases from V and 0 bases from J, with 14 bases in between. This CDR3 comprises 17 residues. CDR3 sequence: CASSDPLGIATNEKLFF. CDR3 DNA sequence: TGTGCCAGCAGTGACCCTTTAGGGATTGCAACTAATGAAAAACTGTTTTTT. The full variable domain, in which reference TRBV25-1 and TRBJ1-4 provide the parts outside the CDR3, is EADIYQTPRYLVIGTGKKITLECSQTMGHDKMYWYQQDPGMELHLIHYSYGVNSTEKGDLSSESTVSRIRTEHFPLTLESARPSHTSQYLCASSDPLGIATNEKLFFGSGTQLSVL.

This clonotype was counted between two and nine times. The rearrangement links TRBV7-9 to TRBJ1-1; D remains unclear. CDR1 and CDR2 from the germline V gene are SEHNR and FQNEAQ (reference sequence). The length of the CDR3 is 13 residues. With 7 bases removed from V and 8 bases from J, the gap between germline ends came to 17 bases. CDR3 amino acids: CASTPTAADEAFF. CDR3 nucleotide sequence: TGTGCCAGCACCCCGACGGCGGCTGACGAAGCTTTCTTT.

The chain is built from TRBV9 and TRBJ2-1; tentatively, D is TRBD1 or TRBD2 (5 bases each). Per germline, CDR1 SGDLS and CDR2 YYNGEE. V was pared by 4 bases and J by 0 bases, with 11 bases between. The CDR3 is made up of 15 amino acids. CDR3 DNA: TGTGCCAGCAGCCAAGGGACGGGCTCCTACAATGAGCAGTTCTTC. Translated: CASSQGTGSYNEQFF.

This clonotype was recorded a few times. The chain joins TRBV12-3 or TRBV12-4 to TRBJ1-2, with 9 positions matching TRBD1. This CDR3 spans 14 amino acids. After removal of 6 bases from V and 8 bases from J, the junction contained 10 bases not matched to a gene. In DNA form, the CDR3 reads TGTGCCAGCAGCCCTGGACAGGGGAAACGAGGCTACACCTTC. It codes for CASSPGQGKRGYTF.

The J gene is TRBJ1-1, the V gene TRBV3-1; D not certain. With 2 bases removed from V and 4 bases from J, the gap between germline ends came to 11 bases. This CDR3 spans 14 amino acids. Germline assignment: CDR1 LGHDT and CDR2 YNNKEL (reference sequence). The CDR3 DNA reads TGTGCCAGCAGCCAATTTCAGTCGAGCACTGAAGCTTTCTTT. Translated, it gives CASSQFQSSTEAFF.

V is TRBV27 and J is TRBJ2-3, with TRBD1 as a possible D gene (6 bases). The CDR3 sequence is 16 residues long. Trimming cost V 6 bases and J 0 bases, with 16 bases left between them. Germline values: CDR1 MNHEY, CDR2 SMNVEV (reference sequence). CDR3 nucleotides: TGTGCCAGCAGCCTGCGGCAGGGGATCAGCACAGATACGCAGTATTTT. It is translated as CASSLRQGISTDTQYF.

V and J are TRBV6-2 or TRBV6-3 and TRBJ2-5; D remains ambiguous. The V gene lost 7 bases and the J gene lost 5 bases, with 17 bases spanning the gap. This CDR3 has 14 residues. Germline CDR1 MNHEY, CDR2 SVGEGT. As DNA, the CDR3 is TGTGCCAGCACCCAGACTGACAAAGGGGAGACCCAGTACTTC. Amino acids: CASTQTDKGETQYF.

V gene TRBV4-3 combines with J gene TRBJ2-7, with TRBD1 as a possible D gene (5 bases). V lost 0 bases and J 4 bases, leaving 7 bases between the germline ends. Germline CDR1 LGHNA, CDR2 YSLEER. The length of the CDR3 is 13 residues. The CDR3 loop reads CASSQETAYEQYF. The CDR3 DNA reads as TGCGCCAGCAGCCAAGAGACAGCATACGAGCAGTACTTC.

J is TRBJ2-7 and V is TRBV20-1; TRBD1 matches 12 bases. Per germline, CDR1 DFQATT and CDR2 SNEGSKA (reference sequence). There are 14 residues in the CDR3. With 5 bases clipped from V and 7 bases from J, the junction kept 9 bases outside the gene matches. The CDR3 loop is CSAEKGQGAREQYF. Written as DNA, the CDR3 is TGCAGTGCTGAAAAGGGACAGGGGGCGCGTGAGCAGTACTTC.

The CDR3 DNA follows: TGTGCCAGCAGTTTGCAGGCCGGGGTCGCAAACATTCAGTACTTC. This gives the protein CASSLQAGVANIQYF. This chain connects TRBV27 to TRBJ2-4; a possible D gene is TRBD2 (5 bases). Germline CDR1 and CDR2: MNHEY and SMNVEV (reference sequence). This CDR3 is built from 15 residues. With 3 bases removed from V and 6 bases from J, the gap between germline ends came to 15 bases.

The chain employs TRBV12-3 or TRBV12-4 and TRBJ2-7, with 7 positions matching TRBD1. Near its end, the DNA agrees better with TRBJ2-4, so the J call may be wrong. The CDR3 consists of 14 residues. CDR3 sequence: CASAPTGVENIQYF. The DNA of the CDR3 is TGTGCCAGCGCTCCCACAGGGGTGGAAAACATTCAGTACTTC.

The table lists this clonotype with a few counts. This chain links TRBV2 with TRBJ1-5; TRBD1 agrees at 8 bases. Germline CDR1 is SNHLY and CDR2 is FYNNEI. The CDR3 totals 13 residues. V gave up 8 bases and J gave up 5 bases; unmatched junction bases: 5. Here the CDR3 reads CASHGQGDQPQHF. DNA of the CDR3: TGTGCCAGCCACGGACAGGGCGATCAGCCCCAGCATTTT. Based on the CDR3 plus reference TRBV2 and TRBJ1-5, the full variable domain is EPEVTQTPSHQVTQMGQEVILRCVPISNHLYFYWYRQILGQKVEFLVSFYNNEISEKSEIFDDQFSVERPDGSNFTLKIRSTKLEDSAMYFCASHGQGDQPQHFGDGTRLSIL.

In nucleotides, the CDR3 is TGCGCCAGCAGCGAAACCGGGACAGCCGATGGCTACACCTTC. Translated: CASSETGTADGYTF. The chain recombines TRBV5-1 with TRBJ1-2, with 7 bases identical to TRBD1. The germline gives CDR1 SGHRS, CDR2 YFSETQ. V was pared by 4 bases and J by 6 bases, with 9 bases of the junction left unmatched. The CDR3 runs 14 residues.

This clonotype has more than one count but fewer than ten. This chain uses TRBV7-2 with TRBJ2-5; D gene unclear. This CDR3 is built from 15 residues. Germline V lookup: CDR1 SGHTA, CDR2 FQGNSA. The ends were cut back, 2 bases at V and 2 bases at J, with 12 bases in the middle. Written as DNA, the CDR3 is TGTGCCAGCAGCTTATCGGGTGATTTACAAGAGACCCAGTACTTC. It is translated as CASSLSGDLQETQYF.

This clonotype was seen more than once but under ten times. This rearrangement joins TRBV5-1 to TRBJ2-1; 10 bases map to TRBD2. The CDR3 has 15 residues. The junction had 6 bases not matched to a gene; V was cut back by 4 bases and J by 5 bases. Germline V gene sequence: CDR1 SGHRS, CDR2 YFSETQ. CDR3 nucleotide sequence: TGCGCCAGCAGCGCCGGGACTAGCGTAGACAATGAGCAGTTCTTC. It codes for CASSAGTSVDNEQFF. The variable domain in full, completed from reference TRBV5-1 and TRBJ2-1, reads KAGVTQTPRYLIKTRGQQVTLSCSPISGHRSVSWYQQTPGQGLQFLFEYFSETQRNKGNFPGRFSGRQFSNSRSEMNVSTLELGDSALYLCASSAGTSVDNEQFFGPGTRLTVL.

Note on this clonotype: A much larger clone sits a single nucleotide away, making a read error possible. The chain has TRBV20-1 and TRBJ2-1, with D possibly matching TRBD2 (5 bases). CDR1 is DFQATT and CDR2 is SNEGSKA in the germline V gene (reference sequence). This CDR3 comprises 14 residues. The CDR3 DNA is TGCAGTGCTTCGGGGTCTCGATCCTACAATGGGCAGTTCTTC. It encodes CSASGSRSYNGQFF.

This chain uses TRBV12-3 or TRBV12-4 with TRBJ2-7; no firm D call. Trimming shortened V by 5 bases and J by 6 bases, and 17 bases separated the two germline ends. This CDR3 has 14 residues. The CDR3 loop is CASSPQQLVIEQYF. Here the CDR3 DNA reads TGTGCCAGCAGTCCCCAACAGCTAGTAATCGAGCAGTACTTC.

The V call is TRBV6-4, the J call TRBJ2-1, with 10 nucleotides matching TRBD1. The CDR3 is 15 amino acids. Germline V gene data show CDR1 as MRHNA and CDR2 as SNTAGT. The V gene end was trimmed by 4 bases and the J gene end by 10 bases; junction bases not matched to a gene: 10. CDR3 protein: CASSAGQGFVREQFF. The CDR3 DNA reads as TGTGCCAGCAGTGCGGGACAGGGGTTTGTAAGGGAGCAGTTCTTC.